A single sample gave rise to the 15 T cell receptor beta chains below, sequenced in a study of beta chain features in type 1 diabetes. The study, taken as a whole, reports: Type 1 diabetes patients showed a moderate but significant shortening of TCRB CDR3s in all four CD4+ subsets.

cDNA synthesis used the whole RNA isolate, giving expressed TCRB sequences. The method was immunoSEQ multiplex PCR; TCRdb's version includes in-frame clones alone and lacks a portion of them. The data show over 200,000 clones, 11% seen once. Their antigen targets remain unknown. The sequencing sample was made of naive CD4+ T cells from blood. The receptors derive from a man aged 25 to 45 with type 1 diabetes.

This clone has just a few counts. The gene calls are TRBV19 and TRBJ2-7; 8 bases are shared with TRBD2. Trimming cost V 5 bases and J 1 base; bases outside gene matches: 10. The CDR3 is 16 residues long. Germline V CDR1 and CDR2: LNHDA, SQIVND (reference sequence). The CDR3 is CASSRYGSGGSYEQYF. The CDR3 DNA sequence: TGTGCCAGTAGTCGGTATGGGAGCGGGGGATCCTACGAGCAGTACTTC.

This clone has more than one count but fewer than ten. The chain is built from TRBV28 and TRBJ2-5; 7 nucleotides line up with TRBD1. The CDR3 is 12 residues long. Germline assignment: CDR1 MDHEN and CDR2 SYDVKM. Trimming removed 8 bases from V and 2 bases from J; junction bases left unmatched: 2. Written as DNA, the CDR3 is TGTGCCAGCGGACAGGTACAAGAGACCCAGTACTTC. This encodes CASGQVQETQYF.

As DNA, the CDR3 is TGTGCCAGCAGCTTTAGGGACAGAGGCGAGCAGTTCTTC. As protein: CASSFRDRGEQFF. The J gene is TRBJ2-1, the V gene TRBV7-9; 7 positions agree with TRBD1. The CDR3 length is 13 residues. The V gene's germline CDR1 is SEHNR and CDR2 FQNEAQ (reference sequence). The V segment lost 3 bases and the J segment 10 bases; nucleotides outside the gene matches: 6.

This clone came up a few times. The chain is built from TRBV4-2 and TRBJ2-1; 7 bases line up with TRBD1. The CDR3 is 15 amino acids. The germline CDR1 and CDR2 sequences are LGHNA and YNFKEQ. V shed 3 bases, J shed 8 bases, and the junction held 10 bases outside the gene matches. CDR3 in amino acids: CASSQLSTGIDEQFF. In DNA form, the CDR3 reads TGTGCCAGCAGCCAGTTATCGACAGGGATCGATGAGCAGTTCTTC.

In this sample, this clone turned up a few times. This sequence joins TRBV7-3 and TRBJ1-1; TRBD1 aligns across 7 bases. The trim removed 5 bases at V and 4 bases at J, leaving 4 bases unmatched. The CDR3 covers 13 residues. From germline, CDR1 is SGHTA and CDR2 FQGTGA. CDR3 coding DNA: TGTGCCAGCAGCCGTTGGGACAGCACTGAAGCTTTCTTT. Residues: CASSRWDSTEAFF.

This clone was seen just once. The V gene is TRBV19, the J gene TRBJ2-7; D gene uncertain. Germline V gene data show CDR1 as LNHDA and CDR2 as SQIVND (reference sequence). The ends were cut back, 5 bases at V and 3 bases at J, with 17 bases in the middle. This CDR3 contains 15 residues. CDR3 protein: CASSEAPQPIYEQYF. The CDR3 DNA is TGTGCCAGTAGTGAGGCACCCCAACCGATCTACGAGCAGTACTTC. Complete variable domain (other parts from reference TRBV19 and TRBJ2-7): DGGITQSPKYLFRKEGQNVTLSCEQNLNHDAMYWYRQDPGQGLRLIYYSQIVNDFQKGDIAEGYSVSREKKESFPLTVTSAQKNPTAFYLCASSEAPQPIYEQYFGPGTRLTVT.

The J gene is TRBJ1-2, the V gene TRBV9; 9 bases fit TRBD1. The germline V gene has CDR1 SGDLS and CDR2 YYNGEE. V lost 3 bases and J lost 2; bases outside the gene matches: 11. This CDR3 spans 17 amino acids. For the CDR3, the DNA is TGTGCCAGCAGCGGCGGAAGGGGACAGGGCGAAAACTATGGCTACACCTTC. The encoded protein is CASSGGRGQGENYGYTF.

V usage is TRBV7-9 and J usage is TRBJ1-2; D gene uncertain. Trimming took off 6 bases at V and 6 bases at J, with 5 bases between the two ends. Per the germline V gene, CDR1 is SEHNR and CDR2 is FQNEAQ (reference sequence). This CDR3 comprises 10 residues. CDR3 in amino acids: CASSVNGYTF. As DNA, the CDR3 is TGTGCCAGCAGTGTTAATGGCTACACCTTC.

This clone was observed a few times. The V call is TRBV30, the J call TRBJ1-6, with TRBD1 as a possible D gene (5 bases). The CDR3 covers 13 residues. The V end lost 4 bases, the J end lost 7 bases, and 11 bases lay between the germline ends. Germline V CDR1 and CDR2: GTSNPN, SVGIG (reference sequence). The CDR3 nucleotides read TGTGCCTGGACCGGGGGAGGGAATTCACCCCTCCACTTT. As protein: CAWTGGGNSPLHF.

This rearrangement joins TRBV7-8 to TRBJ2-7, with D tentatively TRBD2 (5 bases). The CDR3 runs 12 residues. Trimming took 4 bases from V and 5 from J, leaving 9 bases between them. The germline V gene has CDR1 SGHVS and CDR2 FQNEAQ. This CDR3 reads CASSSGGDEQYF. CDR3 DNA sequence: TGTGCCAGCAGCTCAGGAGGCGACGAGCAGTACTTC.

The chain is built from TRBV29-1 and TRBJ1-1; D gene unclear. V was pared by 4 bases and J by 0 bases, with 3 bases between. The germline V gene has CDR1 SQVTM and CDR2 ANQGSEA. The CDR3 runs to 11 residues. CDR3 in amino acids: CSVAMNTEAFF. The CDR3, as DNA: TGCAGCGTTGCAATGAACACTGAAGCTTTCTTT.

Only a few counts were recorded for this clone. The V call is TRBV15, the J call TRBJ2-1, with a tentative D call TRBD1 (5 bases). CDR3 length: 14 amino acids. V lost 0 bases and J lost 8, with 11 bases in between. Per germline, CDR1 LNHNV and CDR2 YYDKDF (reference sequence). In DNA, the CDR3 is TGTGCCACCAGCAGAGATGTGGGGCCCGATGAGCAGTTCTTC. Translation gives CATSRDVGPDEQFF.

The DNA for the CDR3 is TGTGCCAGCAGCCCCGGGACAGGGGGGGCCTATGGCTACACCTTC. Protein product: CASSPGTGGAYGYTF. V is TRBV7-9 and J is TRBJ1-2; TRBD1 matches 11 bases. J gave up 4 bases and V 5 bases, and 6 bases lay outside the gene matches. The germline gives CDR1 SEHNR, CDR2 FQNEAQ (reference sequence). The CDR3 is made up of 15 amino acids.

The chain uses TRBV5-1 and TRBJ2-7; the match to TRBD1 covers 11 bases. The CDR3 sequence is 14 residues long. Germline V gene sequence: CDR1 SGHRS, CDR2 YFSETQ. Germline trimming cut 4 bases from V and 7 bases from J; bases unmatched to any gene: 7. CDR3: CASSQGQGAVEQYF. The DNA of the CDR3 is TGCGCCAGCAGCCAAGGACAGGGGGCGGTTGAGCAGTACTTC.

The chain combines TRBV6-1 with TRBJ2-5; D is ambiguous. Germline V CDR1 and CDR2: MNHNS, SASEGT. V was trimmed by 4 bases and J by 2 bases, leaving 8 bases between them. The CDR3 sequence is 13 residues long. The CDR3 DNA follows: TGTGCCAGCAGTGTTCGTAGACAAGAGACCCAGTACTTC. This codes for CASSVRRQETQYF.